This T cell receptor (beta chain) derives from a study of blood T cells in healthy people across ages. This clonotype occurred many times. Its antigen is unidentified. The sample, 7.5 to 10 milliliters of peripheral blood, was drawn from each donor. Each sample used at least 6 million PBMCs. The authors ran a second PCR of 7 to 11 cycles using a sample-barcoded 5' primer and a J-beta primer mix. Every individual sample yielded 3 million or more paired-end reads (each containing CDR3). TCRdb re-derived calls from the 5' RACE reads in MiXCR, one entry per CDR3 protein. The sample lists about 780,000 distinct CDR3 sequences, less than 60% seen once, with roughly 18% in the top ten. Broader study findings: Age showed a roughly linear inverse relationship with TCR beta diversity per million T cells.

CDR3 length: 16 amino acids. The ends lost 1 base at V and 1 base at J; junction bases unmatched: 2. Germline V gives CDR1 LGHNA, CDR2 YSLEER. The sequenced material came from blood. This sequence originates from a man older than 75 in good health. The rearrangement joins TRBV4-3 to TRBJ2-3; 10 nucleotides align to TRBD2. The CDR3 sequence: CASSQGTSGGTDTQYF. In DNA form, the CDR3 reads TGCGCCAGCAGCCAAGGGACTAGCGGAGGCACAGATACGCAGTATTTT.